This TCR beta chain originates from a study of blood T cell repertoires in COVID-19. Enrollees, about 18 to 100 years old, lived in about two dozen US areas. Each participant's cohort was designated according to participant-reported clinical history. Original data processing: Scientists estimated how many nucleated cells there were by amplifying reference gene primers. Clones were read by immunoSEQ multiplex PCR, and TCRdb kept only the in-frame ones, dropping some. V and J calls and clone size are copied from that table; D and trimming were computed from the DNA. The sample yields about 140,000 clones, 84% seen once. In germline, CDR1 is GTSNPN, CDR2 SVGIG (reference sequence). V lost 3 bases and J lost 1, with 9 bases in between. The CDR3 loop spans 14 amino acids.

This clonotype was sampled from a man in his fifties in a cohort exposed to, infected with or recovered from COVID-19 (not recorded which). The J gene is TRBJ2-2, the V gene TRBV30; tentatively, D is TRBD1 (6 bases). The sequenced material came from PBMCs or T cells enriched from blood (not recorded which). CDR3 bases: TGTGCCTGGAGAGAGGGACAGAACACCGGGGAGCTGTTTTTT. It specifies CAWREGQNTGELFF. Together with reference TRBV30 and TRBJ2-2, the CDR3 gives the full variable domain: SQTIHQWPATLVQPVGSPLSLECTVEGTSNPNLYWYRQAAGRGLQLLFYSVGIGQISSEVPQNLSASRPQDRQFILSSKKLLLSDSGFYLCAWREGQNTGELFFGEGSRLTVL.